This T cell receptor beta chain originates from a study of blood T cell repertoires in COVID-19. Across the whole study: The United States, Italy and Spain were the sources of the acute and convalescent COVID-19 samples. T cells, B-cell-depleted T cells, or PBMCs provided the cDNA or gDNA that served as material.

Some clones are missing from TCRdb's copy, which holds only in-frame ones; the method was immunoSEQ multiplex PCR. Here the sample spans about 160,000 clones, approximately 84% being singletons. The CDR3 sequence is 13 residues long. The germline gives CDR1 SEHNR, CDR2 FQNEAQ (reference sequence). As concerns this clone: The junction does not match germline at one end; this may be a read error.

This chain connects TRBV7-9 to TRBJ1-1, with unresolved D. This receptor was obtained from a man aged 40-50 years who had recovered from COVID-19. The specimen sequenced was peripheral blood. CDR3 DNA: TGTGCCAGCAGTTTAGTCGGGAACACTGAAGCTTTCTTT. Residues: CASSLVGNTEAFF.